One sample yielded the 5 T cell receptor beta chains listed below, sequenced in a study of T-cell reconstitution after alpha-beta-depleted transplantation in children. TCRbeta library preparation incorporated unique molecular identifiers. TCRdb called the PCR reads again in MiXCR, with one record for every CDR3 protein. The table shows about 200,000 distinct CDR3 sequences, with about 7% occurring only once. Sample: PBMCs, taken before TCRalphabeta/CD19-depleted stem cell transplant. The receptors come from a boy under 10 years old with acute lymphoblastic leukemia, due to receive a stem cell transplant.

This clonotype was recorded many times. This CDR3 is CATKNRGLNNEQFF. CDR3 bases: TGTGCCACCAAAAACAGGGGGCTTAACAATGAGCAGTTCTTC. The chain carries TRBV15 and TRBJ2-1, with 9 bases identical to TRBD1. The V gene end was trimmed by 7 bases and the J gene end by 5 bases; junction bases not matched to a gene: 6. The CDR3 consists of 14 residues. The germline gives CDR1 LNHNV, CDR2 YYDKDF (reference sequence).

This clonotype was seen ten or more times. The J gene is TRBJ2-5, the V gene TRBV20-1; 10 bases agree with TRBD1. Germline V gene lookup returns CDR1 DFQATT and CDR2 SNEGSKA (reference sequence). Trimming at V came to 2 bases and at J to 5 bases, leaving 11 bases not matched to a gene. CDR3 length: 16 residues. The CDR3 here is CSARPRTGGTIETQYF. The CDR3 bases are TGCAGTGCTAGACCTAGGACAGGGGGTACGATCGAGACCCAGTACTTC.

The table lists this clonotype with many counts. The CDR3 DNA is TGTGCCAGCAGTTTTTCGCGGCTGCCATCGACAGTTCCTTCCTACGAGCAGTACTTC. Its translation: CASSFSRLPSTVPSYEQYF. This chain links TRBV28 with TRBJ2-7; D is perhaps TRBD1 (5 bases). Per the germline V gene, CDR1 is MDHEN and CDR2 is SYDVKM. Trimming cost V 3 bases and J 1 base, with 25 bases left between them. The CDR3 consists of 19 residues.

This clonotype was counted many times. The chain combines TRBV28 with TRBJ2-7; D remains unclear. V lost 9 bases, J lost 2 bases, and 8 bases lay in between. Germline loops: CDR1 MDHEN, CDR2 SYDVKM. This CDR3 is 11 amino acids long. The CDR3 loop is CARGPTYEQYF. The CDR3 DNA follows: TGTGCCAGAGGGCCTACCTACGAGCAGTACTTC.

This clonotype was recorded many times. The V gene is TRBV5-1, the J gene TRBJ2-7; 7 positions agree with TRBD1. This CDR3 comprises 12 residues. Germline CDR1 and CDR2: SGHRS and YFSETQ. Here the CDR3 reads CAKRTGAYEQYF. In DNA form, the CDR3 reads TGCGCAAAGAGGACAGGAGCCTACGAGCAGTACTTC.